This T cell receptor (beta chain) was obtained from a study of CD8 T cells in ankylosing spondylitis. General observations from the study: Made up of roughly 8 highly homologous variants, a TCR beta motif appeared characteristic of ankylosing spondylitis blood. Disease-linked clones were found to be CD8+ and relatively rare in peripheral blood.

TCRdb used MiXCR to reprocess the 5' RACE reads, holding one entry per CDR3 protein. The sample lists 670,000 or so distinct CDR3 sequences, 15% to 20% seen once, with 15% to 20% in the top ten. This clonotype was counted ten times or more. What it binds is unknown. The V gene's germline CDR1 is KGHSH and CDR2 LQKENI. The CDR3 covers 16 residues. The germline V and J ends were trimmed by 2 bases and 3 bases, with 16 bases remaining between them. The receptor's source is a male donor with ankylosing spondylitis. The chain combines TRBV18 with TRBJ1-1; TRBD1 is a possible D gene (5 bases). Sequenced: blood, either unsorted or a sorted T cell fraction (not recorded which). The CDR3 bases are TGTGCCAGCTCACCAATGTGGGGCTCTGGGTACACTGAAGCTTTCTTT. Its protein is CASSPMWGSGYTEAFF.